This T cell receptor (beta chain) was recovered during a study of cytomegalovirus exposure and HLA in healthy donors. The wider study: Out of 150 million to 200 million T cells, an earlier analysis found roughly 110 million unique TCR beta sequences in total.

Study observations and caveats: Analysis performed later showed TCR beta chains linked to HLA being more clonally expanded than equally common others.

Turning to this clone: Its target is not known. This specimen includes other DNA sequences encoding the same CDR3.

CDR1 is SGHTA and CDR2 is FQGNSA in the germline V gene. The CDR3 contains 15 residues. Trimming cost V 0 bases and J 0 bases, with 7 bases left between them. Both 60 Vbeta primers and 13 Jbeta primers went into the PCR. The method was immunoSEQ multiplex PCR; TCRdb's version includes in-frame clones alone and lacks a portion of them. The profile shows under 150,000 clones, about a tenth of them singletons. This clonotype originated in a male donor in good health and CMV-seronegative. The rearrangement joins TRBV7-2 to TRBJ2-3; TRBD2 is a possible D gene (5 bases). The source material was PBMCs. The CDR3 region is CASSLAGVSTDTQYF. The CDR3, as DNA: TGTGCCAGCAGCTTAGCGGGAGTTAGCACAGATACGCAGTATTTT.